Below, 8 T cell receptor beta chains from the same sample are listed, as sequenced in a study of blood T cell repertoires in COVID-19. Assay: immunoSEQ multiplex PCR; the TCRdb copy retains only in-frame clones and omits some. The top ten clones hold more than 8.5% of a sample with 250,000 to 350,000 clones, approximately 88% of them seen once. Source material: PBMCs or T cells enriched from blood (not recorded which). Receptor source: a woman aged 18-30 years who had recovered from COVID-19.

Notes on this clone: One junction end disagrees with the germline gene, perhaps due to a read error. CDR3: CASRQEQGSYEQYF. CDR3 DNA: TGCGCCAGCAGACAAGAACAGGGGTCCTACGAGCAGTACTTC. The chain is built from TRBV4-3 and TRBJ2-7, with TRBD1 matching over 7 bases. Germline V gene lookup returns CDR1 LGHNA and CDR2 YSLEER. CDR3 size: 14 residues.

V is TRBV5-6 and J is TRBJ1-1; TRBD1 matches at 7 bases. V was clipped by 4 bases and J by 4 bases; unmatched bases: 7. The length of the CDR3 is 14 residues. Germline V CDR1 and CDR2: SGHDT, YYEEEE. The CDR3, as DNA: TGTGCCAGCAGCCTGACAGGGATTGGCACTGAAGCTTTCTTT. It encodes CASSLTGIGTEAFF.

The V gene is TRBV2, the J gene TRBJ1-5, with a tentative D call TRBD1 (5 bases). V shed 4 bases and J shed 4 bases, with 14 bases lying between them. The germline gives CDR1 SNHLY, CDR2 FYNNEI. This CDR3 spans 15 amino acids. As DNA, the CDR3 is TGTGCCAGCAGTGGACAGCCTACCTATAATCAGCCCCAGCATTTT. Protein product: CASSGQPTYNQPQHF.

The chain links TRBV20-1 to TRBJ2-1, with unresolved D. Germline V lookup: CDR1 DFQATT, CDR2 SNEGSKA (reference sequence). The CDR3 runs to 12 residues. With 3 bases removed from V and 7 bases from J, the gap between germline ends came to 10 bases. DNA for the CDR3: TGCAGTGCTAGTAAGGAGCCGAATGAGCAGTTCTTC. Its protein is CSASKEPNEQFF.

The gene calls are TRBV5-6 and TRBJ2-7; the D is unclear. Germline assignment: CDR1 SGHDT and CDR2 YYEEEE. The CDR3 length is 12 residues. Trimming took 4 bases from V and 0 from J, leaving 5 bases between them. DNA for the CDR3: TGTGCCAGCAGCCTCTTCTCCTACGAGCAGTACTTC. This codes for CASSLFSYEQYF.

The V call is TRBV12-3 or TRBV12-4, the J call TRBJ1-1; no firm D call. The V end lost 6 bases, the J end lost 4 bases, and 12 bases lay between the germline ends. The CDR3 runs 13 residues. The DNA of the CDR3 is TGTGCCAGCAGCCCCCACTTTAGCACTGAAGCTTTCTTT. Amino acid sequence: CASSPHFSTEAFF.

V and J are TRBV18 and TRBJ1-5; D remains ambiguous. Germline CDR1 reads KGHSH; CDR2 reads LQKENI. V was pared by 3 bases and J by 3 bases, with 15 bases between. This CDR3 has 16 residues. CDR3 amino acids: CASSPSMIGNNQPQHF. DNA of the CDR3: TGTGCCAGCTCACCCAGCATGATCGGGAACAATCAGCCCCAGCATTTT.

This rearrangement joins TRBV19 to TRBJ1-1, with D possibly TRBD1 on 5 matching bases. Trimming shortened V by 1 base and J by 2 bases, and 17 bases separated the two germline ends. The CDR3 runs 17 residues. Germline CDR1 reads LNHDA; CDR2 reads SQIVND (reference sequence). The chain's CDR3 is CASSIGWQGLENTEAFF. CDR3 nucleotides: TGTGCCAGTAGTATAGGCTGGCAGGGCCTTGAAAACACTGAAGCTTTCTTT.